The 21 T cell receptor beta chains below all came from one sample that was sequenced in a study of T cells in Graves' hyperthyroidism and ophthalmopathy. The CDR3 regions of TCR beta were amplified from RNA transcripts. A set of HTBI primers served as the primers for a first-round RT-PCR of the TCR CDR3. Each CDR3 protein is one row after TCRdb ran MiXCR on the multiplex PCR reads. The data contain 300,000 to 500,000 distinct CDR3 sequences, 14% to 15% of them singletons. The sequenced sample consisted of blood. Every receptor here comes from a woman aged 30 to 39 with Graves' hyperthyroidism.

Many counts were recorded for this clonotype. This CDR3 reads CSGGGNEQFF. CDR3 bases: TGCAGCGGCGGGGGCAATGAGCAGTTCTTC. The gene calls are TRBV29-1 and TRBJ2-1; 7 nucleotides match TRBD2. The CDR3 runs to 10 residues. Germline assignment: CDR1 SQVTM and CDR2 ANQGSEA. J gave up 6 bases and V 7 bases, and 0 bases lay outside the gene matches.

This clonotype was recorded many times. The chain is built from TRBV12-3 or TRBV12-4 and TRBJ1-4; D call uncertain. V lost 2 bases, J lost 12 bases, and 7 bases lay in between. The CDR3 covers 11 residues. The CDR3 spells CASSLHHQLFF. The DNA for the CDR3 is TGTGCCAGCAGTTTACACCATCAACTGTTTTTT.

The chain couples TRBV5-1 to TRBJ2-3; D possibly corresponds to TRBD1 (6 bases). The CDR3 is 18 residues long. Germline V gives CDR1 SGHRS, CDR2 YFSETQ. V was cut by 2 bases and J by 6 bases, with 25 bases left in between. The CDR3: CASSFSPPGQKRRDTQYF. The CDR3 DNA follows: TGCGCCAGCAGCTTTTCTCCCCCTGGACAGAAAAGAAGGGATACGCAGTATTTT.

In DNA form, the CDR3 reads TGTGCCAGCAGTTTAATGGCGACCGGGGAGCTGTTTTTT. This translates into CASSLMATGELFF. The V call is TRBV28, the J call TRBJ2-2; D unclear. The CDR3 has 13 amino acids. V was pared by 2 bases and J by 5 bases, with 6 bases between. Germline assignment: CDR1 MDHEN and CDR2 SYDVKM.

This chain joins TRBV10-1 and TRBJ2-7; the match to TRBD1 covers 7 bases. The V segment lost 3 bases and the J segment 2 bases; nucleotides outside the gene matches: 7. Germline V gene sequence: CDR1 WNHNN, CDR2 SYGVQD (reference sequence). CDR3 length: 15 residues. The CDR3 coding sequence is TGCGCCAGCAGTGACCTACCGGGACAGCCCTACGAGCAGTACTTC. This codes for CASSDLPGQPYEQYF.

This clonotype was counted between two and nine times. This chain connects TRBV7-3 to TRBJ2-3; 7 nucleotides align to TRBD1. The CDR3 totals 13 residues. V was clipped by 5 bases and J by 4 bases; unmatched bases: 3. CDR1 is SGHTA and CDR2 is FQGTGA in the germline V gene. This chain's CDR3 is CASSMGQPDTQYF. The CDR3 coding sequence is TGTGCCAGCAGCATGGGACAGCCAGATACGCAGTATTTT.

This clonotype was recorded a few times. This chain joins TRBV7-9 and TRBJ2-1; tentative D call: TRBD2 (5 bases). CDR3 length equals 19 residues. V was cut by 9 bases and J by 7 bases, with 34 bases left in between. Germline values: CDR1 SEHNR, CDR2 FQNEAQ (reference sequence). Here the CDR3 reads CASSTTGGFGGGLGNEQFF. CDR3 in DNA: TGTGCCAGTAGCACGACGGGTGGCTTTGGAGGTGGTCTTGGGAATGAGCAGTTCTTC.

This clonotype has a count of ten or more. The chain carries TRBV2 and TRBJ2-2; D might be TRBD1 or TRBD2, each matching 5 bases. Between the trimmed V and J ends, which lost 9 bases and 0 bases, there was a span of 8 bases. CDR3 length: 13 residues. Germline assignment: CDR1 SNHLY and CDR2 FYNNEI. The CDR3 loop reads CASGDANTGELFF. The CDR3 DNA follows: TGTGCCAGTGGGGACGCGAACACCGGGGAGCTGTTTTTT.

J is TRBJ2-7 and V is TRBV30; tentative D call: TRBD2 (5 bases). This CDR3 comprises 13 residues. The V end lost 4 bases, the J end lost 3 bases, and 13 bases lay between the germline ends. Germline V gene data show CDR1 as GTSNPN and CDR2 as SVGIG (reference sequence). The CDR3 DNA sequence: TGTGCCTGGACACTAGAGTCGGGCTACGAGCAGTACTTC. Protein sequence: CAWTLESGYEQYF. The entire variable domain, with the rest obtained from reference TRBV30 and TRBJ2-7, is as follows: SQTIHQWPATLVQPVGSPLSLECTVEGTSNPNLYWYRQAAGRGLQLLFYSVGIGQISSEVPQNLSASRPQDRQFILSSKKLLLSDSGFYLCAWTLESGYEQYFGPGTRLTVT.

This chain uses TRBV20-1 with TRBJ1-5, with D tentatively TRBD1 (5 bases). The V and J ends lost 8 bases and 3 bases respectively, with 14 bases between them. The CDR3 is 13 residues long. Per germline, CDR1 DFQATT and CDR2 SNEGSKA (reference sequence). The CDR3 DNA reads TGCAGTTGGGGCGCGGGTATCAATCAGCCCCAGCATTTT. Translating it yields CSWGAGINQPQHF.

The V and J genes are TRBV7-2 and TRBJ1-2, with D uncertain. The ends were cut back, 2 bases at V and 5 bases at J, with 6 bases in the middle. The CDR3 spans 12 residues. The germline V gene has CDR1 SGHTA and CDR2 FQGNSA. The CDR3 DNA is TGTGCCAGCAGCTTATACGGTTATGGCTACACCTTC. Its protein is CASSLYGYGYTF.

This CDR3 reads CASSEYGEASGTGWVETQYF. CDR3 nucleotides: TGTGCCAGCAGTGAATATGGGGAGGCTAGCGGGACGGGATGGGTAGAGACCCAGTACTTC. The gene calls are TRBV25-1 and TRBJ2-5; TRBD2 agrees at 9 bases. There are 20 residues in the CDR3. Germline V gives CDR1 MGHDK, CDR2 SYGVNS. V dropped 0 bases and J dropped 4; count of bases not matched to a gene: 18.

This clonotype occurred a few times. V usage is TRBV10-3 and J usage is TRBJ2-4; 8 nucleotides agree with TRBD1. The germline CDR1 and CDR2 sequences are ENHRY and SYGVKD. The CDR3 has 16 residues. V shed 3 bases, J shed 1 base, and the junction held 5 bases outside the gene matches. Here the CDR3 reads CAISDRGDRAKNIQYF. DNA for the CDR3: TGTGCCATCAGTGATAGAGGGGACAGGGCCAAAAACATTCAGTACTTC.

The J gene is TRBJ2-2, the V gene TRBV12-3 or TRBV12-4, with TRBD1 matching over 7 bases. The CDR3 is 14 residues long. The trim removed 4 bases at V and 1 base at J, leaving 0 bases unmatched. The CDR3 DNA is TGTGCCAGCAGTTGGGACAGGAACACCGGGGAGCTGTTTTTT. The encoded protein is CASSWDRNTGELFF.

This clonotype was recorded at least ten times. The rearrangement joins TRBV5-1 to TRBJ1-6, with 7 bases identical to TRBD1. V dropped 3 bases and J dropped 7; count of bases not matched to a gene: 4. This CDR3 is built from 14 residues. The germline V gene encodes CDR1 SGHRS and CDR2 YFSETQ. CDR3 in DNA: TGCGCCAGCAGCTGGGACAGCCTCAATTCACCCCTCCACTTT. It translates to CASSWDSLNSPLHF.

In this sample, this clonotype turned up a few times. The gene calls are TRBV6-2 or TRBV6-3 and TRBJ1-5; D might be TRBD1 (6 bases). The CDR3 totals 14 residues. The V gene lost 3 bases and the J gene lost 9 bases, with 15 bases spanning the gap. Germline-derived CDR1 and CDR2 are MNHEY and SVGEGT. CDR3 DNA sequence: TGTGCCAGCAGTTATAAGGGGGTTGTACGGCCCCAGCATTTT. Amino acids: CASSYKGVVRPQHF.

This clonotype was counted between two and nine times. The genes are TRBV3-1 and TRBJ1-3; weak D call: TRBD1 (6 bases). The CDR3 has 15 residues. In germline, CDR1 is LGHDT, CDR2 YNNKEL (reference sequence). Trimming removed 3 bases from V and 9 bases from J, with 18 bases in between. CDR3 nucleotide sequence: TGTGCCAGCAGCCACACAGGGCCGCGTGGGTTCACCATATATTTT. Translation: CASSHTGPRGFTIYF. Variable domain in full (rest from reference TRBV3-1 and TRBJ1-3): DTAVSQTPKYLVTQMGNDKSIKCEQNLGHDTMYWYKQDSKKFLKIMFSYNNKELIINETVPNRFSPKSPDKAHLNLHINSLELGDSAVYFCASSHTGPRGFTIYFGEGSWLTVV.

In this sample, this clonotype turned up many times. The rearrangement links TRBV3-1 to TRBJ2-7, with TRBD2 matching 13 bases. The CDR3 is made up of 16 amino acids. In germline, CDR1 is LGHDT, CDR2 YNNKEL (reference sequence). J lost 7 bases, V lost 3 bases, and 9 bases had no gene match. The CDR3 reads CASSQEGLAGLLEQYF. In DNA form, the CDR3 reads TGTGCCAGCAGCCAGGAGGGACTAGCGGGACTGCTTGAGCAGTACTTC.

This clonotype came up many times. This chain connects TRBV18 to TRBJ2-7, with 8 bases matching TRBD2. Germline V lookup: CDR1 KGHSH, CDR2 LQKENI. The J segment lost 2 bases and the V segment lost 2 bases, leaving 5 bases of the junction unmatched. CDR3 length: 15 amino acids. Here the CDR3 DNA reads TGTGCCAGCTCACCAGGTACGGGAGGGCCCTACGAGCAGTACTTC. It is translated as CASSPGTGGPYEQYF.

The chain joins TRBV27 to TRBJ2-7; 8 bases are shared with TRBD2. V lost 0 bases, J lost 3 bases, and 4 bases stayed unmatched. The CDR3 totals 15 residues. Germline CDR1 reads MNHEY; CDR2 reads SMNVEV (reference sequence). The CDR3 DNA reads TGTGCCAGCAGTTTATCGACTAGCGAGGTCTACGAGCAGTACTTC. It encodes CASSLSTSEVYEQYF.

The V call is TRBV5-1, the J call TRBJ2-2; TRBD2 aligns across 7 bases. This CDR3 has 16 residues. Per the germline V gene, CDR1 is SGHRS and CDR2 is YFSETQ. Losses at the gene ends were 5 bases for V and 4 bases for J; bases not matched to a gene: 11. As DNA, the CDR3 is TGCGCCAGCAGGCCCCCGAGCGGGGTGGGCACCGGGGAGCTGTTTTTT. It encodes CASRPPSGVGTGELFF.